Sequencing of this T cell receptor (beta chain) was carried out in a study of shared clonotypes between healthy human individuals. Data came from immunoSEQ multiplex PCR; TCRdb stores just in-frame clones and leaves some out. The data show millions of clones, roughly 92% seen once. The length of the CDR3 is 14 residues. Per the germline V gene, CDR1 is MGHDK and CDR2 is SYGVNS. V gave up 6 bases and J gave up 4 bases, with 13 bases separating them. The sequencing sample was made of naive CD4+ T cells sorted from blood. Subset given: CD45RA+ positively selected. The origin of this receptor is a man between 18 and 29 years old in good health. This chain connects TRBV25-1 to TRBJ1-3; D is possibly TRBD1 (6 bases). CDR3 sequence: CASSGGDLGNTIYF. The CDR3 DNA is TGTGCCAGCAGCGGGGGCGATCTCGGAAACACCATATATTTT.